These 5 T cell receptor beta chains came from one sample sequenced in a study of beta chain features in type 1 diabetes. The entirety of the isolated RNA underwent reverse transcription, so expressed TCRB transcripts were sequenced. Only in-frame clones appear in the TCRdb table, and some are missing; sequencing was by immunoSEQ multiplex PCR. The repertoire holds just over 600,000 clones, with around a sixth as singletons. The material sequenced was naive CD4+ T cells from blood. The receptors shown here come from a man younger than 35 in good health.

The chain joins TRBV5-6 to TRBJ2-7; 8 nucleotides line up with TRBD1. V lost 0 bases and J lost 2; bases outside the gene matches: 1. The CDR3 length is 14 residues. Per germline, CDR1 SGHDT and CDR2 YYEEEE. The CDR3: CASSLVDRAYEQYF. CDR3 nucleotides: TGTGCCAGCAGCTTGGTGGACAGGGCCTACGAGCAGTACTTC.

This clone has a handful of counts. V is TRBV9 and J is TRBJ2-7; D is ambiguous. With 0 bases removed from V and 3 bases from J, the gap between germline ends came to 10 bases. The V gene's germline CDR1 is SGDLS and CDR2 YYNGEE. The CDR3 is made up of 14 amino acids. The CDR3 reads CASSVDVFFYEQYF. The CDR3 DNA is TGTGCCAGCAGCGTAGATGTCTTCTTCTACGAGCAGTACTTC. The whole variable domain, filled in from reference TRBV9 and TRBJ2-7, reads DSGVTQTPKHLITATGQRVTLRCSPRSGDLSVYWYQQSLDQGLQFLIQYYNGEERAKGNILERFSAQQFPDLHSELNLSSLELGDSALYFCASSVDVFFYEQYFGPGTRLTVT.

The chain joins TRBV27 to TRBJ2-4; D gene unclear. Trimming left V 5 bases short and J 5 bases short, with 10 bases between. Germline V lookup: CDR1 MNHEY, CDR2 SMNVEV (reference sequence). The CDR3 is made up of 13 amino acids. As DNA, the CDR3 is TGTGCCAGCAGTACGTCCGGCGAAAACATTCAGTACTTC. It yields the protein CASSTSGENIQYF.

The rearrangement joins TRBV27 to TRBJ2-7, with D uncertain. V was pared by 6 bases and J by 3 bases, with 9 bases between. CDR3 size: 12 residues. Germline CDR1 is MNHEY and CDR2 is SMNVEV (reference sequence). CDR3 in amino acids: CASSRDHYEQYF. Written as DNA, the CDR3 is TGTGCCAGCAGCCGAGATCACTACGAGCAGTACTTC.

This clone was detected only a few times. The rearrangement uses TRBV4-2 and TRBJ2-3; 15 bases agree with TRBD2. CDR1 and CDR2 (germline): LGHNA, YNFKEQ. Trimming at V came to 0 bases and at J to 0 bases, leaving 10 bases not matched to a gene. This CDR3 spans 21 amino acids. The chain's CDR3 is CASSQDLTRGLAGGSTDTQYF. Written as DNA, the CDR3 is TGTGCCAGCAGCCAAGATCTGACGAGGGGACTAGCGGGGGGTAGCACAGATACGCAGTATTTT.